Following are 16 T cell receptor beta chains from one sample sequenced in a study of cytomegalovirus exposure and HLA in healthy donors. The PCR had 60 Vbeta and 13 Jbeta primers. Only in-frame clones appear in the TCRdb table, and some are missing; sequencing was by immunoSEQ multiplex PCR. The data hold 200,000 to 250,000 clones, with approximately 80% observed a single time. Sequencing was carried out using PBMCs. The receptor set was obtained from a boy aged 2-9 years in good health and CMV-seronegative.

This clone appeared a single time. The chain is built from TRBV11-2 and TRBJ2-7; TRBD2 agrees at 9 bases. In germline, CDR1 is SGHAT, CDR2 FQNNGV. The V segment lost 2 bases and the J segment 6 bases; nucleotides outside the gene matches: 14. This CDR3 region has 17 residues. CDR3 nucleotide sequence: TGTGCCAGCAGCTTAAACGTTGGCGGGAGGGCCACGCGCGAGCAGTACTTC. Protein: CASSLNVGGRATREQYF.

This clone was seen a handful of times. V and J are TRBV6-5 and TRBJ2-6; weak D call: TRBD2 (6 bases). V shed 0 bases and J shed 4 bases, with 7 bases lying between them. Germline values: CDR1 MNHEY, CDR2 SVGAGI. The CDR3 covers 15 residues. The CDR3 sequence: CASSYSGGGANVLTF. CDR3 bases: TGTGCCAGCAGTTACTCCGGGGGAGGGGCCAACGTCCTGACTTTC.

V gene TRBV4-2 combines with J gene TRBJ1-5; TRBD1 agrees at 9 bases. The CDR3 extends over 17 amino acids. The J segment lost 5 bases and the V segment lost 0 bases, leaving 8 bases of the junction unmatched. The germline V gene encodes CDR1 LGHNA and CDR2 YNFKEQ. In DNA, the CDR3 is TGTGCCAGCAGCCAAGATCGAACAGGGGGCGCCGATCAGCCCCAGCATTTT. Protein sequence: CASSQDRTGGADQPQHF.

This chain joins TRBV11-1 and TRBJ2-1; tentative D call: TRBD2 (6 bases). Trimming left V 1 base short and J 8 bases short, with 15 bases between. This CDR3 has 15 amino acids. The germline gives CDR1 SGHAT, CDR2 FQDESV (reference sequence). The CDR3 protein is CASSLVGGEADEQFF. The CDR3 DNA sequence: TGTGCCAGCAGCTTAGTGGGCGGGGAGGCAGATGAGCAGTTCTTC.

The V gene is TRBV25-1, the J gene TRBJ1-3, with D tentatively TRBD1 (5 bases). This CDR3 contains 14 residues. V lost 3 bases and J lost 5, with 11 bases in between. From germline, CDR1 is MGHDK and CDR2 SYGVNS. The CDR3 protein is CASSDGQGRNTIYF. CDR3 coding DNA: TGTGCCAGCAGTGATGGGCAGGGCCGAAACACCATATATTTT.

This chain links TRBV6-5 with TRBJ1-2; D is possibly TRBD1 (5 bases). Germline V gene lookup returns CDR1 MNHEY and CDR2 SVGAGI. V gave up 5 bases and J gave up 4 bases, with 17 bases separating them. There are 15 residues in the CDR3. In nucleotides, the CDR3 is TGTGCCAGCAGTCTGGCCGGGGGATATGGCTATGGCTACACCTTC. As protein: CASSLAGGYGYGYTF.

The gene calls are TRBV15 and TRBJ1-1; TRBD1 is a possible D gene (6 bases). Germline V CDR1 and CDR2: LNHNV, YYDKDF (reference sequence). The V end was cut by 2 bases, the J end by 7 bases, with 14 bases between. The CDR3 is made up of 14 amino acids. The CDR3 DNA is TGTGCCACCAGCAGATCACCGAAGGGGGATGAAGCTTTCTTT. This sequence encodes CATSRSPKGDEAFF.

The J gene is TRBJ2-1, the V gene TRBV27, with D possibly matching TRBD2 (6 bases). V shed 3 bases and J shed 4 bases, with 10 bases lying between them. This CDR3 contains 14 residues. Germline lookup yields CDR1 MNHEY and CDR2 SMNVEV (reference sequence). CDR3 loop: CASSFETRYNEQFF. In DNA, the CDR3 is TGTGCCAGCAGTTTTGAGACTAGATACAATGAGCAGTTCTTC.

This sequence joins TRBV30 and TRBJ2-5, with 9 bases lining up with TRBD2. Unmatched junction bases numbered 5, after V lost 0 bases and J lost 3 bases. Germline V gene data show CDR1 as GTSNPN and CDR2 as SVGIG (reference sequence). There are 15 residues in the CDR3. CDR3 coding DNA: TGTGCCTGGAGTGTAGGGACTAGCAGTAAAGAGACCCAGTACTTC. It encodes CAWSVGTSSKETQYF.

The gene calls are TRBV2 and TRBJ2-5; the D gene is possibly TRBD1 (8 bases). The CDR3 is 14 residues long. Germline CDR1 reads SNHLY; CDR2 reads FYNNEI. The V gene lost 0 bases and the J gene lost 7 bases, with 12 bases spanning the gap. Here the CDR3 reads CASSEANRGGTQYF. The CDR3 DNA is TGTGCCAGCAGTGAAGCTAACAGGGGGGGGACCCAGTACTTC.

The chain uses TRBV4-1 and TRBJ2-1, with 7 bases identical to TRBD2. Germline V gives CDR1 MGHRA, CDR2 YSYEKL. V lost 0 bases and J lost 5; bases outside the gene matches: 1. CDR3 size: 14 residues. The CDR3 protein is CASSQESGNNEQFF. CDR3 coding DNA: TGCGCCAGCAGCCAAGAAAGCGGGAACAATGAGCAGTTCTTC.

This chain joins TRBV19 and TRBJ1-5; 10 nucleotides match TRBD1. This CDR3 region has 15 residues. The germline V gene has CDR1 LNHDA and CDR2 SQIVND (reference sequence). Trimming removed 7 bases from V and 6 bases from J; junction bases left unmatched: 9. The CDR3 sequence is CASTSDRGRVQPQHF. CDR3 sequence (DNA): TGTGCCAGTACCTCCGACAGGGGGCGCGTTCAGCCCCAGCATTTT.

V usage is TRBV4-2 and J usage is TRBJ1-2; tentatively, D is TRBD1 (5 bases). The CDR3 runs to 15 residues. Trimming pared 0 bases from V and 5 bases from J, leaving 13 bases between. CDR1 is LGHNA and CDR2 is YNFKEQ in the germline V gene. CDR3 loop: CASSQEWGTHYGYTF. As DNA, the CDR3 is TGTGCCAGCAGCCAAGAATGGGGGACTCATTATGGCTACACCTTC.

The gene calls are TRBV7-2 and TRBJ1-4, with 12 bases that match TRBD1. The CDR3 is 15 residues long. Germline lookup yields CDR1 SGHTA and CDR2 FQGNSA. V was pared by 5 bases and J by 8 bases, with 6 bases of the junction left unmatched. Here the CDR3 reads CASSDRDRGREKLFF. The CDR3 bases are TGTGCCAGCAGCGACCGGGACAGGGGGCGCGAAAAACTGTTTTTT.

V usage is TRBV5-6 and J usage is TRBJ2-5, with 9 bases matching TRBD1. CDR1 SGHDT and CDR2 YYEEEE come from the germline V gene. The CDR3 spans 13 residues. The trim removed 3 bases at V and 5 bases at J, leaving 2 bases unmatched. CDR3 region: CASSSGQGETQYF. The CDR3 DNA reads TGTGCCAGCAGCTCAGGACAGGGGGAGACCCAGTACTTC.

This chain links TRBV5-6 with TRBJ2-3; 11 bases map to TRBD2. In germline, CDR1 is SGHDT, CDR2 YYEEEE. CDR3 size: 16 residues. Germline trimming cut 5 bases from V and 4 bases from J; bases unmatched to any gene: 9. The CDR3 reads CASRITSGSGADTQYF. The CDR3 nucleotides are TGTGCCAGCAGGATTACTAGCGGGAGTGGAGCAGATACGCAGTATTTT. Based on the CDR3 plus reference TRBV5-6 and TRBJ2-3, the full variable domain is DAGVTQSPTHLIKTRGQQVTLRCSPKSGHDTVSWYQQALGQGPQFIFQYYEEEERQRGNFPDRFSGHQFPNYSSELNVNALLLGDSALYLCASRITSGSGADTQYFGPGTRLTVL.